These 31 T cell receptor beta chains were all obtained from the same sample, sequenced in a study of blood T cells in healthy people across ages. Primed by a sample-barcoded 5' primer and a J-beta primer mix, a second PCR proceeded for roughly 6 to 12 cycles. TCRdb analysed the 5' RACE reads with MiXCR anew, one entry per CDR3 protein. The table lists approximately 730,000 distinct CDR3 sequences, 35% to 45% of them singletons. The source material was blood. The receptors derive from a woman in her sixties in good health.

The rearrangement joins TRBV5-1 to TRBJ1-1, with D tentatively TRBD1 (6 bases). The V end was cut by 0 bases, the J end by 4 bases, with 7 bases between. Germline CDR1 is SGHRS and CDR2 is YFSETQ. There are 13 residues in the CDR3. DNA for the CDR3: TGCGCCAGCAGCTTGGCAGGGGCCACTGAAGCTTTCTTT. It yields the protein CASSLAGATEAFF.

This clonotype was detected many times. The rearrangement uses TRBV3-1 and TRBJ2-5; TRBD1 or TRBD2 may be the D gene (5 bases each). V lost 8 bases to trimming and J lost 4 bases, with 17 bases between them. Looked up from germline, CDR1 is LGHDT and CDR2 is YNNKEL (reference sequence). The CDR3 runs 14 residues. CDR3 DNA: TGTGCCAGCTTAACGATGGGGGAAGGAGAGACCCAGTACTTC. Translating it yields CASLTMGEGETQYF.

As for this clonotype: This may come from a read error, since a much larger clone is one base off. The rearrangement uses TRBV5-1 and TRBJ2-5; D is uncertain. The DNA end favors TRBJ2-7, so the J call may be wrong. In germline, CDR1 is SGHRS, CDR2 YFSETQ. This CDR3 region has 11 residues. The CDR3 DNA follows: TGCGCCAGCAGCTTGAGGTTCGAGCAGTACTTC. Its translation is CASSLRFEQYF.

The chain recombines TRBV7-3 with TRBJ2-5, with 11 bases identical to TRBD2. Germline CDR1 reads SGHTA; CDR2 reads FQGTGA. J was trimmed by 3 bases and V by 2 bases; bases with no gene match: 2. The CDR3 runs 15 residues. CDR3: CASSLLAGGEETQYF. DNA for the CDR3: TGTGCCAGCAGCTTACTAGCGGGGGGCGAAGAGACCCAGTACTTC.

This clonotype was detected a few times. The chain is built from TRBV20-1 and TRBJ2-1; 7 nucleotides align to TRBD2. This CDR3 comprises 17 residues. Germline CDR1 and CDR2: DFQATT and SNEGSKA (reference sequence). J gave up 0 bases and V 1 base, and 9 bases lay outside the gene matches. DNA of the CDR3: TGCAGTGCTAGAGGTAGAACCCCTAGCGGCTCCTACAATGAGCAGTTCTTC. Amino acids: CSARGRTPSGSYNEQFF.

The CDR3, as DNA: TGCAGTGCGGCTAGGGGGGGGGGAGGAGTGAATGAAAAACTGTTTTTT. This gives the protein CSAARGGGGVNEKLFF. The chain uses TRBV20-1 and TRBJ1-4, with D possibly being TRBD1 (6 bases). V was shortened by 6 bases and J by 5 bases, with 22 bases between the two germline ends. The CDR3 spans 16 residues. The germline gives CDR1 DFQATT, CDR2 SNEGSKA (reference sequence).

V usage is TRBV10-3 and J usage is TRBJ2-7; possibly TRBD1 for D (5 bases). The ends were cut back, 3 bases at V and 0 bases at J, with 9 bases in the middle. Germline V CDR1 and CDR2: ENHRY, SYGVKD. The CDR3 is made up of 14 amino acids. CDR3 loop: CAISEGDSSYEQYF. In DNA, the CDR3 is TGTGCCATCAGTGAAGGGGATAGCTCCTACGAGCAGTACTTC.

The chain is built from TRBV20-1 and TRBJ2-2, with unresolved D. Trimming removed 0 bases at V and 0 bases at J, with 11 bases between. This CDR3 is 16 amino acids long. The germline gives CDR1 DFQATT, CDR2 SNEGSKA (reference sequence). As DNA, the CDR3 is TGCAGTGCTAGAGATCAACTAACCACGAACACCGGGGAGCTGTTTTTT. This encodes CSARDQLTTNTGELFF.

This clonotype was seen a few times. The chain joins TRBV7-9 to TRBJ2-5, with TRBD1 matching 7 bases. Per germline, CDR1 SEHNR and CDR2 FQNEAQ (reference sequence). V was clipped by 2 bases and J by 3 bases; unmatched bases: 9. The CDR3 covers 16 residues. DNA for the CDR3: TGTGCCAGCAGCTTATTGTCTTGGGGGACAGAAGAGACCCAGTACTTC. Translated, it gives CASSLLSWGTEETQYF. Supplemented by reference TRBV7-9 and TRBJ2-5, the full variable domain reads DTGVSQNPRHKITKRGQNVTFRCDPISEHNRLYWYRQTLGQGPEFLTYFQNEAQLEKSRLLSDRFSAERPKGSFSTLEIQRTEQGDSAMYLCASSLLSWGTEETQYFGPGTRLLVL.

The chain couples TRBV9 to TRBJ2-3; possibly TRBD2 for D (5 bases). The CDR3 is 14 amino acids. Trimming took off 1 base at V and 5 bases at J, with 11 bases between the two ends. Germline CDR1 and CDR2: SGDLS and YYNGEE. CDR3 region: CASSVKPGRDTQYF. The CDR3 nucleotides are TGTGCCAGCAGCGTAAAGCCGGGAAGAGATACGCAGTATTTT.

This clonotype was observed a few times. This chain connects TRBV11-2 to TRBJ2-6; TRBD1 aligns across 9 bases. Germline lookup yields CDR1 SGHAT and CDR2 FQNNGV. There are 17 residues in the CDR3. Losses at the gene ends were 4 bases for V and 0 bases for J; bases not matched to a gene: 4. The CDR3 region is CASSSGTGLSGANVLTF. CDR3 in DNA: TGTGCCAGCAGCTCCGGGACAGGGCTCTCTGGGGCCAACGTCCTGACTTTC.

The chain carries TRBV9 and TRBJ2-1; D might be TRBD1 (6 bases). The CDR3 extends over 17 amino acids. The germline V gene encodes CDR1 SGDLS and CDR2 YYNGEE. The V gene lost 0 bases and the J gene lost 6 bases, with 19 bases spanning the gap. CDR3 sequence reads: CASSVEYLGAGCNEQFF. The CDR3 DNA reads TGTGCCAGCAGCGTAGAATATTTGGGGGCCGGTTGCAATGAGCAGTTCTTC.

The gene calls are TRBV20-1 and TRBJ1-2; the match to TRBD1 covers 7 bases. CDR3 size: 14 residues. After removal of 6 bases from V and 8 bases from J, the junction contained 15 bases not matched to a gene. The germline gives CDR1 DFQATT, CDR2 SNEGSKA (reference sequence). The CDR3 DNA reads as TGCAGTGCCGCTCTGACAGGGCCAGGGCAGGGCTACACCTTC. It translates to CSAALTGPGQGYTF.

On this clonotype: One end of the junction does not line up with germline, which may come from a read error. This chain links TRBV6-1 with TRBJ1-1; 11 nucleotides agree with TRBD1. The CDR3 totals 14 residues. Germline CDR1 is MNHNS and CDR2 is SASEGT. The DNA of the CDR3 is TGTGCCGGCAGCGATGGACAGGGGGCAGCTGAAGCTTTCTTT. Translated, it gives CAGSDGQGAAEAFF.

The chain employs TRBV6-1 and TRBJ2-1, with TRBD2 matching over 8 bases. V gave up 5 bases and J gave up 7 bases; unmatched junction bases: 7. This CDR3 is built from 14 residues. Germline V lookup: CDR1 MNHNS, CDR2 SASEGT. The CDR3 reads CASSRTSRGNEQFF. Here the CDR3 DNA reads TGTGCCAGCAGTCGGACTAGCAGGGGTAATGAGCAGTTCTTC.

This clonotype was found a few times. V is TRBV4-2 and J is TRBJ2-2; D ambiguous. V lost 0 bases and J 1 base, leaving 3 bases between the germline ends. The CDR3 spans 14 residues. The germline V gene encodes CDR1 LGHNA and CDR2 YNFKEQ. CDR3: CASSQDKNTGELFF. CDR3 coding DNA: TGTGCCAGCAGCCAAGACAAGAACACCGGGGAGCTGTTTTTT.

The chain couples TRBV20-1 to TRBJ2-5; 8 bases agree with TRBD2. Per the germline V gene, CDR1 is DFQATT and CDR2 is SNEGSKA (reference sequence). J lost 1 base, V lost 6 bases, and 10 bases had no gene match. CDR3 length equals 15 residues. CDR3 coding DNA: TGCAGTGCGCCAACTAGCGGAGGATTCCAAGAGACCCAGTACTTC. It codes for CSAPTSGGFQETQYF.

In this sample, this clonotype turned up a few times. The gene calls are TRBV2 and TRBJ2-3; D is unclear. Germline-derived CDR1 and CDR2 are SNHLY and FYNNEI. Deletions cut 3 bases from V and 4 bases from J, with 14 bases between. The CDR3 has 15 residues. The CDR3: CASSDRQPSSDTQYF. CDR3 sequence (DNA): TGTGCCAGCAGTGACCGGCAACCTTCCTCAGATACGCAGTATTTT.

This rearrangement joins TRBV20-1 to TRBJ2-1; D is tentatively TRBD1 or TRBD2 (5 bases each). Germline loops: CDR1 DFQATT, CDR2 SNEGSKA (reference sequence). The germline V and J ends were trimmed by 6 bases and 10 bases, with 19 bases remaining between them. The CDR3 covers 13 residues. In DNA, the CDR3 is TGCAGTGCGAGAAGATCCGGGACCCAAGAGCAGTTCTTC. Amino acids: CSARRSGTQEQFF.

This clonotype occurred once. The V gene is TRBV27, the J gene TRBJ1-4; D gene unclear. CDR3 length equals 13 residues. Germline lookup yields CDR1 MNHEY and CDR2 SMNVEV (reference sequence). The V gene lost 6 bases and the J gene lost 7 bases, with 12 bases spanning the gap. CDR3 nucleotides: TGTGCCAGCAGAGGGCAGGAGGGTGAAAAACTGTTTTTT. It translates to CASRGQEGEKLFF.

This chain uses TRBV12-3 or TRBV12-4 with TRBJ2-1, with 14 bases matching TRBD2. The V gene end was trimmed by 7 bases and the J gene end by 13 bases; junction bases not matched to a gene: 15. The CDR3 is made up of 16 amino acids. In nucleotides, the CDR3 is TGTGCCAGCATCTTGGGACTAGCGGGAGTCAAGGAGACCCAGTTCTTC. Encoded protein: CASILGLAGVKETQFF.

The J gene is TRBJ2-5, the V gene TRBV7-2, with 9 bases that match TRBD1. Trimming cost V 5 bases and J 4 bases; bases outside gene matches: 8. This CDR3 is 15 amino acids long. CDR1 and CDR2 (germline): SGHTA, FQGNSA. DNA for the CDR3: TGTGCCAGCAGCCGATCAGGACAGGGGCTAGAGACCCAGTACTTC. It specifies CASSRSGQGLETQYF.

Comment on this clonotype: One end of the junction is discordant with germline, which a read error may explain. The chain is built from TRBV20-1 and TRBJ1-4, with 7 nucleotides matching TRBD1. CDR3 length: 13 residues. The V gene's germline CDR1 is DFQATT and CDR2 SNEGSKA (reference sequence). CDR3 coding DNA: TGCAGTGCTAACAGGGGCGTAGACGAAAAACCGTTTTTT. It is translated as CSANRGVDEKPFF.

V is TRBV12-3 or TRBV12-4 and J is TRBJ2-4; D is tentatively TRBD1 or TRBD2 (5 bases each). Trimming took off 8 bases at V and 3 bases at J, with 14 bases between the two ends. The CDR3 sequence is 14 residues long. CDR3 residues: CASRSRGDKNIQYF. CDR3 nucleotides: TGTGCCAGCCGTAGTAGAGGGGACAAAAACATTCAGTACTTC.

The chain carries TRBV20-1 and TRBJ2-5, with TRBD2 matching over 12 bases. The germline V gene has CDR1 DFQATT and CDR2 SNEGSKA (reference sequence). V shed 5 bases and J 4 bases; nucleotides not matched to a gene: 11. This CDR3 region has 16 residues. The CDR3 nucleotides are TGCAGTGCTCAAGGGGCTAGCGGGGGGGTCCTAGAGACCCAGTACTTC. Protein product: CSAQGASGGVLETQYF.

The genes are TRBV20-1 and TRBJ2-5; the D gene could be TRBD1 or TRBD2 (5 bases each). Trimming left V 3 bases short and J 11 bases short, with 19 bases between. Germline values: CDR1 DFQATT, CDR2 SNEGSKA (reference sequence). CDR3 length: 13 amino acids. The CDR3 spells CSASPGAGNGQYF. The CDR3 nucleotides are TGCAGTGCTAGCCCCGGGGCGGGCAATGGGCAGTACTTC.

The CDR3 loop reads CASSFSRESKDTDTQYF. The CDR3, as DNA: TGCGCCAGCAGCTTTTCCAGGGAAAGCAAAGACACAGATACGCAGTATTTT. The chain links TRBV5-1 to TRBJ2-3; a weak D match, TRBD1 (5 bases). The CDR3 consists of 17 residues. CDR1 SGHRS and CDR2 YFSETQ come from the germline V gene. The germline V and J ends were trimmed by 2 bases and 2 bases, with 18 bases remaining between them. Variable domain in full (rest from reference TRBV5-1 and TRBJ2-3): KAGVTQTPRYLIKTRGQQVTLSCSPISGHRSVSWYQQTPGQGLQFLFEYFSETQRNKGNFPGRFSGRQFSNSRSEMNVSTLELGDSALYLCASSFSRESKDTDTQYFGPGTRLTVL.

This chain joins TRBV2 and TRBJ1-2; a weak D match, TRBD1 (6 bases). Germline V gene sequence: CDR1 SNHLY, CDR2 FYNNEI. V dropped 6 bases and J dropped 8 bases, with 16 bases sitting between them. This CDR3 spans 13 amino acids. As DNA, the CDR3 is TGTGCCAGCAGACAATACAGGGAGGAGGGCTACACCTTC. As protein: CASRQYREEGYTF.

This sequence joins TRBV18 and TRBJ2-3; possible D gene TRBD1, 5 bases. V was trimmed by 3 bases and J by 4 bases, leaving 14 bases between them. The germline V gene has CDR1 KGHSH and CDR2 LQKENI. The CDR3 has 15 residues. CDR3 bases: TGTGCCAGCTCACCGGGGCGTGTTGGGGCAGATACGCAGTATTTT. This sequence encodes CASSPGRVGADTQYF.

The J gene is TRBJ1-1, the V gene TRBV3-1, with D perhaps TRBD1 (6 bases). Germline V lookup: CDR1 LGHDT, CDR2 YNNKEL (reference sequence). Trimming removed 4 bases from V and 3 bases from J, with 9 bases in between. The CDR3 sequence is 13 residues long. This CDR3 reads CASSRTVDTEAFF. The CDR3 bases are TGTGCCAGCAGCCGGACAGTCGACACTGAAGCTTTCTTT. Supplemented by reference TRBV3-1 and TRBJ1-1, the full variable domain reads DTAVSQTPKYLVTQMGNDKSIKCEQNLGHDTMYWYKQDSKKFLKIMFSYNNKELIINETVPNRFSPKSPDKAHLNLHINSLELGDSAVYFCASSRTVDTEAFFGQGTRLTVV.

The chain couples TRBV3-1 to TRBJ2-1; possible D gene TRBD2, 5 bases. Germline V gene sequence: CDR1 LGHDT, CDR2 YNNKEL (reference sequence). This CDR3 is built from 17 residues. Trimming pared 0 bases from V and 4 bases from J, leaving 16 bases between. The CDR3 nucleotides read TGTGCCAGCAGCCAAGATCGAGGGTCGAACCTTTACAATGAGCAGTTCTTC. Its translation is CASSQDRGSNLYNEQFF.